These 8 T cell receptor beta chains came from one sample sequenced in a study of shared clonotypes between healthy human individuals. Sequencing used immunoSEQ multiplex PCR; TCRdb keeps in-frame clones, though not all of them. This table has approximately 530,000 clones, around 95% appearing once. The sample taken for sequencing was naive CD4+ T cells sorted from blood. The subset: CD45RA+ positively selected. Every receptor here comes from a woman aged 25 to 39 in good health.

The chain joins TRBV5-1 to TRBJ2-7, with 13 bases that match TRBD2. Germline-derived CDR1 and CDR2 are SGHRS and YFSETQ. V lost 3 bases to trimming and J lost 0 bases; unmatched junction nucleotides: 9. The CDR3 is 18 amino acids. CDR3 sequence: CASSYGTSGIPSSYEQYF. The DNA for the CDR3 is TGCGCCAGCAGCTACGGGACTAGCGGGATACCCAGCTCCTACGAGCAGTACTTC.

V usage is TRBV27 and J usage is TRBJ2-1; D might be TRBD1 (5 bases). The CDR3 has 16 residues. Germline CDR1 and CDR2: MNHEY and SMNVEV (reference sequence). The V and J ends lost 3 bases and 8 bases respectively, with 20 bases between them. In DNA form, the CDR3 reads TGTGCCAGCAGTTTCCTCCCAGACAGCAGTGGTCATGAGCAGTTCTTC. Protein product: CASSFLPDSSGHEQFF.

The J gene is TRBJ1-2, the V gene TRBV4-1; TRBD1 matches 7 bases. The ends lost 0 bases at V and 3 bases at J; junction bases unmatched: 7. The germline CDR1 and CDR2 sequences are MGHRA and YSYEKL. This CDR3 comprises 16 residues. The CDR3 reads CASSQDGARGDYGYTF. The CDR3 bases are TGCGCCAGCAGCCAAGATGGCGCCAGGGGGGACTATGGCTACACCTTC.

This rearrangement joins TRBV6-5 to TRBJ1-2; possibly TRBD1 for D (5 bases). This CDR3 is built from 16 residues. Germline CDR1 reads MNHEY; CDR2 reads SVGAGI. V gave up 2 bases and J gave up 5 bases, with 18 bases separating them. CDR3 DNA: TGTGCCAGCAGTTACGCAACAGTGGGGGGGAAGTATGGCTACACCTTC. Protein: CASSYATVGGKYGYTF.

The V and J genes are TRBV5-1 and TRBJ1-2; possible D gene TRBD1, 5 bases. Trimming shortened V by 2 bases and J by 10 bases, and 15 bases separated the two germline ends. Germline assignment: CDR1 SGHRS and CDR2 YFSETQ. The CDR3 runs 13 residues. In DNA, the CDR3 is TGCGCCAGCAGCTTAGAGGGGCCCAGTGACTACACCTTC. Residues: CASSLEGPSDYTF.

The gene calls are TRBV25-1 and TRBJ1-5; TRBD1 matches 11 bases. V gave up 5 bases and J gave up 6 bases; unmatched junction bases: 9. The CDR3 runs 16 residues. CDR1 is MGHDK, CDR2 SYGVNS, per germline. The CDR3 bases are TGTGCCAGCAGTTACCTAAAGGGACAGGGGGTTCAGCCCCAGCATTTT. Encoded protein: CASSYLKGQGVQPQHF.

The rearrangement uses TRBV5-1 and TRBJ1-5, with 9 bases identical to TRBD1. Trimming cost V 2 bases and J 0 bases; bases outside gene matches: 12. From germline, CDR1 is SGHRS and CDR2 YFSETQ. The CDR3 has 19 amino acids. CDR3 bases: TGCGCCAGCAGCTTCTACAGGGGGCTTCCATTAGATAGCAATCAGCCCCAGCATTTT. Protein sequence: CASSFYRGLPLDSNQPQHF.

The chain recombines TRBV5-1 with TRBJ2-5; 8 bases fit TRBD2. The J call may be mistaken, given a closer DNA end match to TRBJ2-7. The germline V gene has CDR1 SGHRS and CDR2 YFSETQ. The CDR3 spans 14 residues. The CDR3 loop reads CASGAGVGSYEQYF. CDR3 in DNA: TGCGCCAGCGGAGCGGGAGTCGGTTCCTACGAGCAGTACTTC.